A selection of T cell receptor beta chains follows, all from one sample in a study of shared clonotypes between healthy human individuals. This table comes from immunoSEQ multiplex PCR, and its TCRdb copy is limited to in-frame clones, with some not included. The sample holds 2 million to 2.5 million clones, approximately 93% seen once. The specimen was naive CD4+ T cells from PBMCs. These receptors all stem from a man younger than 35 in good health. Some clones in this sample may be carry-over from other donors' samples. Both conserved end residues are part of each CDR3. A D gene is named only where the DNA matches it firmly.

TRBJ1-2 TRBV18 NA TGTGCCAGCTCACCACCGGACAGATACTATGGCTACACCTTC CASSPPDRYYGYTF
TRBJ2-3 TRBV25-1 TRBD2 TGTGCCAGCAGTGTTGCGGGAGTAAGCACAGATACGCAGTATTTT CASSVAGVSTDTQYF
TRBJ2-1 TRBV20-1 NA TGCAGTGCAAGGACCTCCTCAGAGCAGTTCTTC CSARTSSEQFF
TRBJ2-7 TRBV28 NA TGTGCCAGCAGTACCGGGACATCGCTCTACGAGCAGTACTTC CASSTGTSLYEQYF
TRBJ2-7 TRBV29-1 TRBD2 TGCAGCGTAGACCTGGGACTAGCGGGAACCTACGAGCAGTACTTC CSVDLGLAGTYEQYF
TRBJ1-4 TRBV5-1 TRBD1 TGCGCCAGCAGCTTTGACAGGGGGCTAGGGAATGAAAAACTGTTTTTT CASSFDRGLGNEKLFF
TRBJ2-5 TRBV10-3 NA TGTGCCATCAGTGAGAGGACGGAGGGCGGGACCCAGTACTTC CAISERTEGGTQYF
TRBJ2-7 TRBV20-1 NA TGCAGTGCTAGCGGGAGCAACGAGCAGTACTTC CSASGSNEQYF
TRBJ2-1 TRBV2 TRBD2 TGTGCCAGCAGTGTAGGTGGCGGGAGGGCGAATGAGCAGTTCTTC CASSVGGGRANEQFF
TRBJ2-4 TRBV28 NA TGTGCCAGCGCCCCAGCCAAAAACATTCAGTACTTC CASAPAKNIQYF
TRBJ2-3 TRBV10-3 TRBD1 TGTGCCATCAGGGGGACAGGTGGGAGCACAGATACGCAGTATTTT CAIRGTGGSTDTQYF
TRBJ2-1 TRBV9 TRBD2 TGTGCCAGCAGCGTAACAGCGGGGACCAACTACAATGAGCAGTTCTTC CASSVTAGTNYNEQFF
TRBJ2-1 TRBV6-4 NA TGTGCCAGCAGCGAGGGACCCCCAAATGAGCAGTTCTTC CASSEGPPNEQFF
TRBJ2-1 TRBV29-1 NA TGCAGCTCTGGGGGCGGGTGGGTTGGAAATGAGCAGTTCTTC CSSGGGWVGNEQFF
TRBJ1-2 TRBV2 NA TGTGCCAGCAGCCCTTTCGACCCCGGCTACACCTTC CASSPFDPGYTF
TRBJ1-3 TRBV5-1 TRBD1 TGCGCCAGCAGCTTGGCCCGGACAGGCGACGGAAACACCATATATTTT CASSLARTGDGNTIYF